This T cell receptor beta chain was sequenced during a study of OX40 agonist ivuxolimab in advanced cancers. This clone was detected only a few times. Trimming took 7 bases from V and 11 from J, leaving 20 bases between them. The V gene's germline CDR1 is LGHNT and CDR2 FRNRAP. The CDR3 is 13 residues long. Sequencing was performed with immunoSEQ multiplex PCR; in TCRdb, only in-frame clones are kept and a portion is missing. The sample lists 60,000 to 80,000 clones; around 81% were seen once. J is TRBJ1-1 and V is TRBV12-5; D is perhaps TRBD1 (6 bases). This receptor was identified in an adult with an advanced solid tumor such as melanoma, head and neck, liver or kidney cancer. This material consisted of CD4+ or CD8+ T cells sorted from blood, taken in a trial of the OX40 agonist ivuxolimab. The CDR3: CASAPGETLVAFF. CDR3 nucleotide sequence: TGTGCTAGTGCCCCAGGGGAGACACTCGTGGCTTTCTTT.